Presented here are 29 T cell receptor beta chains from one specimen sequenced in a study of T cells in women clearing cervical HPV infection. Libraries were prepared by immunoSEQ multiplex PCR; TCRdb keeps only in-frame clonotypes and omits some of them. The table for this sample gives more than 15,000 clones. Sample: blood buffy coat. The source of these receptors is a woman aged 18 to 75 with a cervical HPV16 infection that either progressed to CIN3+ or cleared (not recorded which).

A word on this clone: The CDR3 end falls 3 residues outside the read, so it is completed with the germline J gene. The chain uses TRBV2 and TRBJ2-1, with a weak D call TRBD2 (6 bases). The CDR3 spans 11 residues. The germline gives CDR1 SNHLY, CDR2 FYNNEI. Trimming removed 8 bases from V and 8 bases from J, with 10 bases in between. The CDR3: CASQTSYEQFF. The sequenced CDR3 bases are TGTGCCAGCCAGACTAGTTATGAG.

According to its frequency, this clone is medium-sized. The read stops 3 residues short of the end of the CDR3; the missing end is completed from the germline J gene. Different DNA sequences within this sample yield the same CDR3. This chain links TRBV20-1 with TRBJ1-1; 12 nucleotides align to TRBD1. J was trimmed by 0 bases and V by 5 bases; bases with no gene match: 4. This CDR3 has 15 amino acids. Looked up from germline, CDR1 is DFQATT and CDR2 is SNEGSKA (reference sequence). CDR3 bases read: TGCAGTGCTCCGGGACAGGGGGCTATGAACACTGAA. Its protein product is CSAPGQGAMNTE. The CDR3 as a whole reads CSAPGQGAMNTEAFF.

With respect to this clone: The sequenced fragment ends 3 residues before the CDR3 boundary, so the rest is inferred from the germline J gene. The chain has TRBV18 and TRBJ2-4, with a weak D call TRBD1 (5 bases). In germline, CDR1 is KGHSH, CDR2 LQKENI. The CDR3 contains 15 residues. The part of the CDR3 DNA that was read is TGTGCCAGCTCACCTAGACAGATATCTAACTATGGT. Residues: CASSPRQISNYG. The complete CDR3 reads CASSPRQISNYGQYF.

Turning to this clone: The read ends 3 residues before the CDR3 terminus; that terminus is restored from the germline J gene. This chain uses TRBV20-1 with TRBJ2-3; D uncertain. Germline-derived CDR1 and CDR2 are DFQATT and SNEGSKA (reference sequence). Trimming left V 3 bases short and J 0 bases short, with 10 bases between. CDR3 length equals 14 residues. The CDR3 reads CSARGTGSTDTQYF. Incomplete CDR3 DNA: TGCAGTGCTAGGGGTACCGGGAGCACAGATACG.

Details on this clone: The read comes to an end 3 residues before the CDR3 does, leaving the germline J gene to fill in the end. The rearrangement joins TRBV2 to TRBJ2-5, with 8 positions matching TRBD1. The CDR3 is 13 amino acids. V shed 3 bases and J 7 bases; nucleotides not matched to a gene: 4. From germline, CDR1 is SNHLY and CDR2 FYNNEI. CDR3 sequence reads: CASSDRGLGTQYF. CDR3 bases read: TGTGCCAGCAGTGACAGGGGGCTGGGGACC.

As concerns this clone: The missing CDR3 end, 3 residues past where the read stops, is filled in from the germline J gene. This chain joins TRBV5-5 and TRBJ1-1, with 9 bases matching TRBD1. Germline CDR1 SGHKS, CDR2 YYEKEE (reference sequence). The CDR3 has 15 amino acids. Germline trimming cut 4 bases from V and 4 bases from J; bases unmatched to any gene: 8. The CDR3 bases that were read are TGTGCCAGCAGCCGGCTACAGGGGGCGTCCACTGAA. Translated: CASSRLQGASTE. The entire CDR3 is CASSRLQGASTEAFF. The whole variable domain, filled in from reference TRBV5-5 and TRBJ1-1, reads DAGVTQSPTHLIKTRGQQVTLRCSPISGHKSVSWYQQVLGQGPQFIFQYYEKEERGRGNFPDRFSARQFPNYSSELNVNALLLGDSALYLCASSRLQGASTEAFFGQGTRLTVV.

As for this clone: With the read ending 3 residues before the CDR3 end, the germline J gene is used to fill in that end. The chain uses TRBV5-1 and TRBJ2-7, with 9 bases fitting TRBD2. The CDR3 has 15 amino acids. Trimming cost V 2 bases and J 4 bases; bases outside gene matches: 7. Germline V CDR1 and CDR2: SGHRS, YFSETQ. The CDR3 DNA, read in part, is TGCGCCAGCAGCTTTTTCTCTAGCGGGGAATACGAG. Translation: CASSFFSSGEYE. The CDR3 as a whole reads CASSFFSSGEYEQYF.

Note on this clone: The read is 3 residues too short to cover the CDR3 end, so that end is filled in from the germline J gene. This chain joins TRBV7-2 and TRBJ1-3, with 7 bases aligning to TRBD1. Germline CDR1 reads SGHTA; CDR2 reads FQGNSA. Trimming removed 4 bases from V and 4 bases from J; junction bases left unmatched: 7. This CDR3 has 15 residues. The part of the CDR3 DNA that was read is TGTGCCAGCAGCTGGGCGGCGGACAGGGGAAACACC. Protein product: CASSWAADRGNT. The full CDR3 protein reads CASSWAADRGNTIYF.

On this clone: Read sequence stops 3 residues before the CDR3 end, and the germline J gene provides the missing end. The chain is built from TRBV20-1 and TRBJ1-2, with TRBD1 identical over 7 bases. Germline values: CDR1 DFQATT, CDR2 SNEGSKA (reference sequence). The V segment lost 6 bases and the J segment 2 bases; nucleotides outside the gene matches: 6. This CDR3 contains 13 residues. The DNA read from the CDR3 is TGCAGTGCAAGAACAGGGGACAACTATGGC. It is translated as CSARTGDNYG. The CDR3 in full is CSARTGDNYGYTF.

About this clone itself: The read terminates 3 residues ahead of where the CDR3 ends, so the germline J gene completes it. This sequence joins TRBV20-1 and TRBJ2-7; a possible D gene is TRBD1 (6 bases). Germline CDR1 DFQATT, CDR2 SNEGSKA (reference sequence). The V end lost 3 bases, the J end lost 1 base, and 16 bases lay between the germline ends. The CDR3 is 15 amino acids. The CDR3 spells CSARGLNRASYEQYF. The sequenced CDR3 bases are TGCAGTGCTAGGGGGCTTAACAGGGCTTCCTACGAG.

In regard to this clone: The read terminates 3 residues before the CDR3 end, so the remaining end is supplied by the germline J gene. The chain links TRBV20-1 to TRBJ1-5; D might be TRBD1 (5 bases). This CDR3 region has 13 residues. The germline CDR1 and CDR2 sequences are DFQATT and SNEGSKA (reference sequence). V shed 1 base and J shed 4 bases, with 8 bases lying between them. The CDR3 sequence: CSARGRGNQPQHF. Incomplete CDR3 DNA: TGCAGTGCTAGAGGCCGGGGGAATCAGCCC.

In the case of this clone: The missing CDR3 end, 3 residues past where the read stops, is filled in from the germline J gene. V is TRBV5-1 and J is TRBJ2-7; D remains ambiguous. Germline CDR1 is SGHRS and CDR2 is YFSETQ. V gave up 3 bases and J gave up 6 bases, with 10 bases separating them. The CDR3 covers 12 residues. Here the CDR3 reads CASSSSSGEQYF. CDR3 bases read: TGCGCCAGCAGCTCGAGCTCAGGCGAG. Full variable domain (outside the CDR3, taken from reference TRBV5-1 and TRBJ2-7): KAGVTQTPRYLIKTRGQQVTLSCSPISGHRSVSWYQQTPGQGLQFLFEYFSETQRNKGNFPGRFSGRQFSNSRSEMNVSTLELGDSALYLCASSSSSGEQYFGPGTRLTVT.

In regard to this clone: The read ends 3 residues before the CDR3 terminus; that terminus is restored from the germline J gene. The chain has TRBV9 and TRBJ2-3; 8 positions match TRBD2. V trimming: 2 bases; J trimming: 2 bases; junction bases outside the gene matches: 4. CDR3 length equals 15 residues. Germline V gene lookup returns CDR1 SGDLS and CDR2 YYNGEE. CDR3 in amino acids: CASSVAGGLTDTQYF. CDR3 DNA, as far as it was read: TGTGCCAGCAGCGTGGCGGGAGGCCTCACAGATACG. Full variable domain (missing parts from reference TRBV9 and TRBJ2-3): DSGVTQTPKHLITATGQRVTLRCSPRSGDLSVYWYQQSLDQGLQFLIQYYNGEERAKGNILERFSAQQFPDLHSELNLSSLELGDSALYFCASSVAGGLTDTQYFGPGTRLTVL.

Concerning this clone: Coverage ceases 3 residues before the CDR3 finishes, and the germline J gene fills in the end. The V call is TRBV29-1, the J call TRBJ2-6; D is ambiguous. The CDR3 is made up of 12 amino acids. V was cut by 5 bases and J by 1 base, with 3 bases left in between. Per the germline V gene, CDR1 is SQVTM and CDR2 is ANQGSEA. CDR3 DNA, as far as it was read: TGCAGCGTTCGGTCTGGGGCCAACGTC. Its protein is CSVRSGANV. The entire CDR3 protein reads CSVRSGANVLTF.

Here the CDR3 reads CAISKRRTNRGENTEAFF. CDR3 DNA (partial): TGTGCCATCAGTAAAAGGAGAACGAACAGGGGAGAGAACACTGAA. The chain recombines TRBV10-3 with TRBJ1-1, with 7 positions matching TRBD1. Read data end 3 residues before the CDR3 end; the end is taken from the germline J gene. This CDR3 is 18 amino acids long. Germline V gene sequence: CDR1 ENHRY, CDR2 SYGVKD. With V trimmed by 5 bases and J by 1 base, 16 bases remained unmatched.

For this clone: The read falls 3 residues short of the CDR3 end, and the missing part is taken from the germline J gene. V gene TRBV2 combines with J gene TRBJ1-1; 7 nucleotides match TRBD1. V shed 6 bases, J shed 1 base, and the junction held 8 bases outside the gene matches. The CDR3 covers 15 residues. Germline V CDR1 and CDR2: SNHLY, FYNNEI. The CDR3 region is CASRQGWSGNTEAFF. Incomplete CDR3 DNA: TGTGCCAGCAGACAGGGGTGGTCCGGGAACACTGAA.

Comment on this clone: The CDR3 goes on 3 residues after the read ends, and that part is filled in from the germline J gene. The chain recombines TRBV2 with TRBJ1-5; no clear D. Germline lookup yields CDR1 SNHLY and CDR2 FYNNEI. V was trimmed by 8 bases and J by 0 bases, leaving 8 bases between them. The CDR3 runs 13 residues. The sequenced part of the CDR3 DNA is TGTGCCAGCTGTCAGGATAGCAATCAGCCC. Residues: CASCQDSNQP. The whole CDR3 region reads CASCQDSNQPQHF.

In regard to this clone: The read stops 3 residues short of the end of the CDR3; the missing end is completed from the germline J gene. J is TRBJ1-2 and V is TRBV30; 8 nucleotides align to TRBD1. Germline V lookup: CDR1 GTSNPN, CDR2 SVGIG (reference sequence). V shed 2 bases and J 2 bases; nucleotides not matched to a gene: 7. The CDR3 spans 15 residues. CDR3 sequence: CAWSSGQGPNYGYTF. CDR3 bases read: TGTGCCTGGAGTAGCGGACAGGGCCCCAACTATGGC.

Comment on this clone: The CDR3 end is not reached by the read, which stops 3 residues before it; the germline J gene fills it in. The chain joins TRBV20-1 to TRBJ1-1; 8 bases align to TRBD1. This CDR3 is built from 12 residues. Germline V CDR1 and CDR2: DFQATT, SNEGSKA (reference sequence). Partial CDR3 DNA: TGCAGTGCTGGCCAGGGGGCGTTCGGA. Protein: CSAGQGAFG. The whole CDR3 reads CSAGQGAFGAFF.

Comments on this clone: The read ends 3 residues early relative to the CDR3; the germline J gene fills the gap. The identical CDR3 is also encoded by other nucleotide sequences in the sample. The chain carries TRBV5-1 and TRBJ2-5; D gene uncertain. Trimming removed 0 bases from V and 2 bases from J, with 8 bases in between. The CDR3 is 14 residues long. CDR1 is SGHRS and CDR2 is YFSETQ in the germline V gene. CDR3 DNA, as far as it was read: TGCGCCAGCAGCTTGGTATCCAGTCAAGAGACC. Protein sequence: CASSLVSSQET. The complete CDR3 sequence is CASSLVSSQETQYF. Combining the CDR3 with reference TRBV5-1 and TRBJ2-5 gives the whole variable domain KAGVTQTPRYLIKTRGQQVTLSCSPISGHRSVSWYQQTPGQGLQFLFEYFSETQRNKGNFPGRFSGRQFSNSRSEMNVSTLELGDSALYLCASSLVSSQETQYFGPGTRLLVL.

The sequenced CDR3 bases are TGTGCCAGCAGCCAAGTAGCAGGGGGAATCACCGGGGAG. It is translated as CASSQVAGGITGE. The entire CDR3 protein is CASSQVAGGITGELFF. The V call is TRBV14, the J call TRBJ2-2, with 7 bases lining up with TRBD1. From the germline J gene comes the end of the CDR3, since the read stops 3 residues before it. The germline CDR1 and CDR2 sequences are SGHDN and FVKESK. After removal of 1 base from V and 4 bases from J, the junction contained 6 bases not matched to a gene. CDR3 length equals 16 residues.

This clone shows up as medium-sized by frequency. The read is 3 residues too short to cover the CDR3 end, so that end is filled in from the germline J gene. This rearrangement joins TRBV29-1 to TRBJ1-1; TRBD1 matches at 7 bases. V lost 7 bases to trimming and J lost 1 base; unmatched junction nucleotides: 6. The CDR3 is 13 amino acids. The V gene's germline CDR1 is SQVTM and CDR2 ANQGSEA. The CDR3 protein is CSGDRAENTEAFF. The covered CDR3 bases are TGCAGCGGAGACAGGGCCGAGAACACTGAA.

Points on this clone: The CDR3 goes on 3 residues after the read ends, and that part is filled in from the germline J gene. This chain links TRBV5-6 with TRBJ1-6; D call uncertain. The germline gives CDR1 SGHDT, CDR2 YYEEEE. V lost 0 bases, J lost 10 bases, and 14 bases lay in between. The CDR3 has 15 amino acids. The CDR3 bases that were read are TGTGCCAGCAGCTTGGATCAAGGGTTGGGCTCACCC. It encodes CASSLDQGLGSP. Given in full, the CDR3 is CASSLDQGLGSPLHF. The entire variable domain, with the rest obtained from reference TRBV5-6 and TRBJ1-6, is as follows: DAGVTQSPTHLIKTRGQQVTLRCSPKSGHDTVSWYQQALGQGPQFIFQYYEEEERQRGNFPDRFSGHQFPNYSSELNVNALLLGDSALYLCASSLDQGLGSPLHFGNGTRLTVT.

To note about this clone: The CDR3 end lies 3 residues beyond the end of the read and is filled in from the germline J gene. In the same sample, other DNA sequences code for this CDR3. The V call is TRBV7-3, the J call TRBJ2-1; 10 bases map to TRBD2. Losses at the gene ends were 5 bases for V and 7 bases for J; bases not matched to a gene: 8. CDR1 is SGHTA and CDR2 is FQGTGA in the germline V gene. The CDR3 length is 15 residues. The DNA read from the CDR3 is TGTGCCAGCAGCCTACTAGCGGGGCCGCTGAATGAG. As protein: CASSLLAGPLNE. The full CDR3 protein reads CASSLLAGPLNEQFF.

A remark on this clone: Read coverage stops 3 residues before the CDR3 terminus; the germline J gene supplies the remainder. This chain links TRBV10-3 with TRBJ2-1; 14 nucleotides line up with TRBD2. CDR1 ENHRY and CDR2 SYGVKD come from the germline V gene. The CDR3 has 17 residues. Unmatched junction bases numbered 6, after V lost 6 bases and J lost 2 bases. The part of the CDR3 DNA that was read is TGTGCCATCAGAGGGACTAGCGGGAGACTGGCCTACAATGAG. It translates to CAIRGTSGRLAYNE. The CDR3 as a whole reads CAIRGTSGRLAYNEQFF.

Points on this clone: The sequenced fragment ends 3 residues before the CDR3 boundary, so the rest is inferred from the germline J gene. J is TRBJ1-2 and V is TRBV10-3; the match to TRBD1 covers 8 bases. This CDR3 is 14 amino acids long. The junction had 4 bases not matched to a gene; V was cut back by 4 bases and J by 3 bases. CDR1 is ENHRY and CDR2 is SYGVKD in the germline V gene. The sequenced CDR3 bases are TGTGCCATCAGTGGGAGACAGGGGTACTATGGC. This gives the protein CAISGRQGYYG. In full, the CDR3 is CAISGRQGYYGYTF.

Turning to this clone: The read comes to an end 3 residues before the CDR3 does, leaving the germline J gene to fill in the end. This chain uses TRBV18 with TRBJ2-1; 10 bases map to TRBD2. Per the germline V gene, CDR1 is KGHSH and CDR2 is LQKENI. CDR3 length: 18 amino acids. The V segment lost 0 bases and the J segment 1 base; nucleotides outside the gene matches: 6. The CDR3 is CASSPPATSGLSYNEQFF. The part of the CDR3 DNA that was read is TGTGCCAGCTCACCACCGGCGACTAGCGGGTTATCCTACAATGAG.

In the case of this clone: Read coverage stops 3 residues before the CDR3 terminus; the germline J gene supplies the remainder. The chain couples TRBV11-3 to TRBJ1-1; D is unclear. The V and J ends lost 0 bases and 5 bases respectively, with 4 bases between them. CDR3 length equals 12 residues. CDR1 and CDR2 (germline): SGHNT, YENEEA. CDR3 residues: CASSLDLTEAFF. Incomplete CDR3 DNA: TGTGCCAGCAGCTTAGATTTAACTGAA.

As concerns this clone: The CDR3 goes on 3 residues after the read ends, and that part is filled in from the germline J gene. This sequence joins TRBV13 and TRBJ1-6, with D possibly TRBD1 on 6 matching bases. This CDR3 has 14 amino acids. The V end was cut by 0 bases, the J end by 9 bases, with 9 bases between. Germline-derived CDR1 and CDR2 are PRHDT and FYEKMQ (reference sequence). The chain's CDR3 is CASSLGQGFSPLHF. CDR3 DNA (partial): TGTGCCAGCAGCTTAGGGCAGGGGTTTTCACCC.